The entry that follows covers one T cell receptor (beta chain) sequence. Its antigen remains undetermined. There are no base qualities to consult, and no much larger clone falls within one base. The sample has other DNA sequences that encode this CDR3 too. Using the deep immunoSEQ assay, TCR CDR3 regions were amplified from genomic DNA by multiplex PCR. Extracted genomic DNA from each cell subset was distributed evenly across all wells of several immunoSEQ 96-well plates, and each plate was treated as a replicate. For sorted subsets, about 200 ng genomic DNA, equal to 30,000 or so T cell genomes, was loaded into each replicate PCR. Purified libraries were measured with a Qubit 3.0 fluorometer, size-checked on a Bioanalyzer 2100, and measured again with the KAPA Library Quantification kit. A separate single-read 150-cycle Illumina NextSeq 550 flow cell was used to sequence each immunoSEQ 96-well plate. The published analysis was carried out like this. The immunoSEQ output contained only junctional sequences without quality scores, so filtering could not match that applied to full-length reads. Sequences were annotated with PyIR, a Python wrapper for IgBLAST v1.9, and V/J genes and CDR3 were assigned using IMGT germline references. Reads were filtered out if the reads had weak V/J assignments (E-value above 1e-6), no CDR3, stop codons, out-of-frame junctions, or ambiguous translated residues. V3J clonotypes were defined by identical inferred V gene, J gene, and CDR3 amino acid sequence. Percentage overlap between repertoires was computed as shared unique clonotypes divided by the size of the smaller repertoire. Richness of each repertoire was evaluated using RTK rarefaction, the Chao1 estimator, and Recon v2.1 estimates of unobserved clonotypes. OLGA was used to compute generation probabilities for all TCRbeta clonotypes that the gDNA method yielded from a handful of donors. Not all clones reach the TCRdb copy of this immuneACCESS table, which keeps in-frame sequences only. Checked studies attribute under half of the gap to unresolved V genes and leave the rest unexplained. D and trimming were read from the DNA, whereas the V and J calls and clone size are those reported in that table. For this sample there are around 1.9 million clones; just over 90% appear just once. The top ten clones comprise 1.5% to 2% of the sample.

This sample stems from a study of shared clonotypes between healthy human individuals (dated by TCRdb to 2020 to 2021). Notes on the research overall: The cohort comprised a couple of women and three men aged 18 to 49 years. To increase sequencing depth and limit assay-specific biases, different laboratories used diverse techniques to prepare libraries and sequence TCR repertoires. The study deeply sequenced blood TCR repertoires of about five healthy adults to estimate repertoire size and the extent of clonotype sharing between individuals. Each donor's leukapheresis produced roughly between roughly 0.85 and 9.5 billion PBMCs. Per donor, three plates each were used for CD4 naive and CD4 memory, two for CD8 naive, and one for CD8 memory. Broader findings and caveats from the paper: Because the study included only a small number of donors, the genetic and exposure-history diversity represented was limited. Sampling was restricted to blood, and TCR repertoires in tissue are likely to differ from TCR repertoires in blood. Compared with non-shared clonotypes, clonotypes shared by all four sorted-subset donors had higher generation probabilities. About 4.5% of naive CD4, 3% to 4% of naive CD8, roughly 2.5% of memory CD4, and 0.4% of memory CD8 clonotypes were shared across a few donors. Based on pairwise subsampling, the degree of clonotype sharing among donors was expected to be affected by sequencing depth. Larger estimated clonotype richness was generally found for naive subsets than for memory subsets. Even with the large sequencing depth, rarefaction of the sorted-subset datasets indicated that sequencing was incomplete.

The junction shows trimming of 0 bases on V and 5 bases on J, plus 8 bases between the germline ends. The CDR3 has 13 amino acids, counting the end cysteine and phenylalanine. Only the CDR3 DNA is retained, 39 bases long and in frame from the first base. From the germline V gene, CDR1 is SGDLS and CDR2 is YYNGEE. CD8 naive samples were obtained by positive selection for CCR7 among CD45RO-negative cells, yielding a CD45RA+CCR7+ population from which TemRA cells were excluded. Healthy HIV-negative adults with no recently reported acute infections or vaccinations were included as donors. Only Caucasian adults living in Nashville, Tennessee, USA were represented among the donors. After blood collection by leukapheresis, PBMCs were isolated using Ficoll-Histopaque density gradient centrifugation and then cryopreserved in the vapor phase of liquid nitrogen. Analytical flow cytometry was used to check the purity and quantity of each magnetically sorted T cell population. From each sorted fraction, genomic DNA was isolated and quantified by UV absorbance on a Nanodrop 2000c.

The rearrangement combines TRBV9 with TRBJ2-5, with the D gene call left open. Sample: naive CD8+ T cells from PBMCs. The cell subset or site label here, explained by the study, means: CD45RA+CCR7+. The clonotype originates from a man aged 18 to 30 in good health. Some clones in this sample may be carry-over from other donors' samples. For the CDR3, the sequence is CASSVGGRETQYF. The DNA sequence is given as TGTGCCAGCAGCGTAGGGGGTCGGGAGACCCAGTACTTC. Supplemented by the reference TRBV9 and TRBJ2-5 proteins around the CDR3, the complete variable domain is DSGVTQTPKHLITATGQRVTLRCSPRSGDLSVYWYQQSLDQGLQFLIQYYNGEERAKGNILERFSAQQFPDLHSELNLSSLELGDSALYFCASSVGGRETQYFGPGTRLLVL.